The next 30 T cell receptor beta chains were all read from a single sample in a study of liver allograft versus peripheral blood T cells. At the level of the study: Recipients' peripheral blood served as the comparator for T cell receptor repertoires in transplanted livers.

Via MiXCR, TCRdb re-called the reads, giving one row per CDR3 protein. The sample contains about 10,000 distinct CDR3 sequences, about a fifth of which appear only once. These receptors came from a human patient who had a liver transplant. A subset of T cells may come from the graft donor.

V gene TRBV25-1 combines with J gene TRBJ2-3; 7 nucleotides align to TRBD2. Germline assignment: CDR1 MGHDK and CDR2 SYGVNS. The ends lost 4 bases at V and 3 bases at J; junction bases unmatched: 4. The CDR3 has 14 amino acids. DNA for the CDR3: TGTGCCAGCAGTGCCCTGGGGGGGACAGATACGCAGTATTTT. Its translation: CASSALGGTDTQYF.

A remark on this clonotype: With a much larger clone just one base away, this may be a read error. The chain couples TRBV6-1 to TRBJ1-2; no clear D gene. The V gene lost 7 bases and the J gene lost 0 bases, with 12 bases spanning the gap. Germline-derived CDR1 and CDR2 are MNHNS and SASEGT. The CDR3 extends over 14 amino acids. The CDR3 region is CASNERESNYGYTF. CDR3 bases: TGTGCCAGCAATGAGCGTGAATCTAACTATGGCTACACCTTC.

The sample holds a few counts of this clonotype. V is TRBV10-3 and J is TRBJ1-5, with D unresolved. The germline gives CDR1 ENHRY, CDR2 SYGVKD. The CDR3 is made up of 15 amino acids. V lost 0 bases and J lost 0, with 6 bases in between. The CDR3 spells CAISESSNSNQPQHF. The CDR3 region has the DNA TGTGCCATCAGTGAGTCGAGTAATAGCAATCAGCCCCAGCATTTT.

This clonotype was found a few times. This chain links TRBV19 with TRBJ2-1; TRBD1 matches 7 bases. V shed 6 bases and J 16 bases; nucleotides not matched to a gene: 18. The CDR3 is 14 residues long. In germline, CDR1 is LNHDA, CDR2 SQIVND (reference sequence). The CDR3 nucleotides read TGTGCCAGTAGAGTGCCAGGGGGAATCCAAGAATCATTCTTC. It codes for CASRVPGGIQESFF.

Within the sample, this clonotype is medium-sized. CDR3 region: CASRKTGQQYEQYF. The CDR3 region has the DNA TGTGCCAGCAGAAAGACGGGACAGCAATACGAGCAGTACTTC. The chain employs TRBV6-5 and TRBJ2-7; TRBD1 matches at 7 bases. The V and J ends lost 6 bases and 4 bases, in that order; junction bases with no gene match: 9. This CDR3 region has 14 residues. Germline CDR1 is MNHEY and CDR2 is SVGAGI.

This clonotype has a count of ten or more. In DNA, the CDR3 is TGTGCCAGCAGTGAGACGGACAGTCAGCCCCAGCATTTT. Translation: CASSETDSQPQHF. The rearrangement uses TRBV6-1 and TRBJ1-5, with D possibly TRBD1 on 6 matching bases. The CDR3 length is 13 residues. V gave up 3 bases and J gave up 6 bases, with 9 bases separating them. Germline lookup yields CDR1 MNHNS and CDR2 SASEGT.

This chain joins TRBV3-1 and TRBJ1-2; unclear D gene. The CDR3 sequence is 13 residues long. Germline assignment: CDR1 LGHDT and CDR2 YNNKEL (reference sequence). Trimming removed 1 base at V and 4 bases at J, with 7 bases between. The CDR3 DNA reads TGTGCCAGCAGCCAAGGCAGCCGCTATGGCTACACCTTC. Amino acids: CASSQGSRYGYTF.

The chain has TRBV20-1 and TRBJ1-6; D unresolved. Germline CDR1 is DFQATT and CDR2 is SNEGSKA (reference sequence). The CDR3 covers 17 residues. V was cut by 0 bases and J by 7 bases, with 19 bases left in between. The CDR3: CSARESRRLAMNSPLHF. The DNA of the CDR3 is TGCAGTGCTAGAGAAAGTAGGCGGTTGGCGATGAATTCACCCCTCCACTTT.

This clonotype was seen at least ten times. The V call is TRBV27, the J call TRBJ1-2, with D possibly being TRBD1 (6 bases). Trimming took off 2 bases at V and 7 bases at J, with 20 bases between the two ends. This CDR3 is built from 16 residues. CDR1 is MNHEY and CDR2 is SMNVEV in the germline V gene (reference sequence). CDR3 protein: CASSLTPSLGQFGYTF. CDR3 sequence (DNA): TGTGCCAGCAGTTTAACGCCCTCCCTAGGACAGTTTGGCTACACCTTC.

This clonotype showed up many times. This rearrangement joins TRBV5-4 to TRBJ2-5, with D perhaps TRBD1 or TRBD2 (6 bases each). The V gene lost 2 bases and the J gene lost 4 bases, with 9 bases spanning the gap. The germline gives CDR1 SGHNT, CDR2 YYREEE (reference sequence). The CDR3 spans 13 residues. CDR3 amino acids: CASSLGGGETQYF. CDR3 nucleotides: TGTGCCAGCAGCTTAGGAGGGGGAGAGACCCAGTACTTC.

This clonotype is labeled as medium-sized. The V gene is TRBV19, the J gene TRBJ1-4; 8 nucleotides agree with TRBD1. CDR1 is LNHDA, CDR2 SQIVND, per germline (reference sequence). The ends lost 8 bases at V and 8 bases at J; junction bases unmatched: 16. There are 16 residues in the CDR3. CDR3 region: CASRDRGRGRGEKLFF. Here the CDR3 DNA reads TGTGCCAGTCGAGACAGGGGCCGCGGTCGTGGCGAAAAACTGTTTTTT.

The rearrangement joins TRBV19 to TRBJ2-7; 9 bases match TRBD1. The junction had 12 bases not matched to a gene; V was cut back by 5 bases and J by 4 bases. There are 16 residues in the CDR3. Per germline, CDR1 LNHDA and CDR2 SQIVND (reference sequence). CDR3 sequence (DNA): TGTGCCAGTAGTCTCAGGACAGGGGCAGACTATTACGAGCAGTACTTC. Translated, it gives CASSLRTGADYYEQYF.

This clonotype came up a few times. J is TRBJ1-5 and V is TRBV10-3, with 12 bases fitting TRBD1. Germline CDR1 reads ENHRY; CDR2 reads SYGVKD. The CDR3 has 15 amino acids. The J segment lost 6 bases and the V segment lost 6 bases, leaving 6 bases of the junction unmatched. The CDR3 loop is CAISSGTGGFQPQHF. Here the CDR3 DNA reads TGTGCCATCAGCTCCGGGACAGGGGGCTTTCAGCCCCAGCATTTT.

The V call is TRBV7-9, the J call TRBJ1-1, with TRBD1 as a possible D gene (5 bases). Germline V gives CDR1 SEHNR, CDR2 FQNEAQ (reference sequence). V was shortened by 5 bases and J by 11 bases, with 18 bases between the two germline ends. The CDR3 is 13 amino acids. CDR3 nucleotides: TGTGCCAGCAGCGCCAGAGCGGGGCTCGTGGCTTTCTTT. Its translation is CASSARAGLVAFF.

In nucleotides, the CDR3 is TGTGCCTGGAGTGTAACGAGGGGAGCCGAGCAGTACTTC. Translation gives CAWSVTRGAEQYF. The rearrangement joins TRBV30 to TRBJ2-7, with D possibly called TRBD1 or TRBD2 (5 bases each). The CDR3 sequence is 13 residues long. Germline V gene sequence: CDR1 GTSNPN, CDR2 SVGIG (reference sequence). V dropped 0 bases and J dropped 6 bases, with 12 bases sitting between them.

The chain recombines TRBV27 with TRBJ1-6; 9 bases are a match to TRBD1. CDR1 is MNHEY, CDR2 SMNVEV, per germline (reference sequence). The V gene end was trimmed by 2 bases and the J gene end by 8 bases; junction bases not matched to a gene: 4. The CDR3 sequence is 15 residues long. The CDR3 here is CASSLGTGNYSPLHF. The CDR3 nucleotides are TGTGCCAGCAGTTTAGGGACAGGGAATTATTCACCCCTCCACTTT.

This clonotype was counted ten times or more. The chain has TRBV28 and TRBJ2-1; 12 bases are a match to TRBD1. This CDR3 has 15 amino acids. V trimming: 7 bases; J trimming: 7 bases; junction bases outside the gene matches: 8. Germline V gene sequence: CDR1 MDHEN, CDR2 SYDVKM. The CDR3: CASISGQGARNEQFF. Here the CDR3 DNA reads TGTGCCAGCATTTCGGGACAGGGGGCGCGAAATGAGCAGTTCTTC. The full variable domain, its missing parts supplied by reference TRBV28 and TRBJ2-1, is DVKVTQSSRYLVKRTGEKVFLECVQDMDHENMFWYRQDPGLGLRLIYFSYDVKMKEKGDIPEGYSVSREKKERFSLILESASTNQTSMYLCASISGQGARNEQFFGPGTRLTVL.

This clonotype was counted once. A much larger clonotype is one base distant, so this may be a read error. The chain links TRBV28 to TRBJ2-2, with 7 bases that match TRBD2. Germline values: CDR1 MDHEN, CDR2 SYDVKM. V lost 1 base and J lost 4; bases outside the gene matches: 6. The CDR3 is made up of 16 amino acids. CDR3 coding DNA: TGTGCCAGCAGTTTATTCAGCGGGATGGGCACCGGGGAGCTGTTTTTT. It encodes CASSLFSGMGTGELFF.

A few counts support this clonotype. The chain uses TRBV28 and TRBJ2-1; D call uncertain. CDR3 length: 15 amino acids. Germline lookup yields CDR1 MDHEN and CDR2 SYDVKM. Trimming took off 3 bases at V and 0 bases at J, with 9 bases between the two ends. Here the CDR3 reads CASSFWYTSYNEQFF. The CDR3 DNA is TGTGCCAGCAGTTTCTGGTACACCTCCTACAATGAGCAGTTCTTC.

By proportion, this clonotype is medium-sized. The chain combines TRBV19 with TRBJ2-3; D is undetermined. The CDR3 totals 13 residues. V lost 5 bases and J lost 2, with 8 bases in between. From germline, CDR1 is LNHDA and CDR2 SQIVND (reference sequence). CDR3 sequence reads: CASSYRYTDTQYF. The CDR3 DNA sequence: TGTGCCAGTAGTTACAGATACACAGATACGCAGTATTTT.

Relative to its sample, this clonotype is medium-sized. The chain uses TRBV7-9 and TRBJ1-6; 7 bases are shared with TRBD1. The germline CDR1 and CDR2 sequences are SEHNR and FQNEAQ (reference sequence). V lost 5 bases and J lost 0; bases outside the gene matches: 7. CDR3 size: 17 residues. As DNA, the CDR3 is TGTGCCAGCAGCCCGGGACAGCCGAGCTCCTATAATTCACCCCTCCACTTT. Its protein product is CASSPGQPSSYNSPLHF.

This clonotype is judged medium-sized. This chain uses TRBV10-3 with TRBJ2-5; 10 bases are shared with TRBD2. Germline V gene sequence: CDR1 ENHRY, CDR2 SYGVKD. The trim removed 6 bases at V and 2 bases at J, leaving 6 bases unmatched. The CDR3 has 15 residues. In DNA, the CDR3 is TGTGCCATCAGCTCGCCGACTAGCGGGCAAGAGACCCAGTACTTC. Amino acid sequence: CAISSPTSGQETQYF.

The V gene is TRBV7-3, the J gene TRBJ2-7, with D perhaps TRBD1 or TRBD2 (5 bases each). CDR3 length equals 13 residues. V gave up 2 bases and J gave up 7 bases, with 12 bases separating them. CDR1 SGHTA and CDR2 FQGTGA come from the germline V gene. The CDR3 protein is CASSLGDDREQYF. In nucleotides, the CDR3 is TGTGCCAGCAGCTTAGGGGACGACAGAGAGCAGTACTTC.

This clonotype is medium-sized in the sample. The rearrangement uses TRBV6-1 and TRBJ1-2; 7 bases agree with TRBD1. The V and J ends lost 4 bases and 0 bases, in that order; junction bases with no gene match: 8. The CDR3 has 16 residues. Per germline, CDR1 MNHNS and CDR2 SASEGT. CDR3 bases: TGTGCCAGCAGTGCCCTTCGTGGGACAGCTAACTATGGCTACACCTTC. Translating it yields CASSALRGTANYGYTF.

Many counts were recorded for this clonotype. The chain has TRBV6-2 or TRBV6-3 and TRBJ2-4, with D uncertain. Germline V gene lookup returns CDR1 MNHEY and CDR2 SVGEGT. This CDR3 spans 16 amino acids. Between the trimmed V and J ends, which lost 7 bases and 0 bases, there was a span of 16 bases. The DNA for the CDR3 is TGTGCCAGCAACCGTGACCGAAATCTAGCCAAAAACATTCAGTACTTC. This translates into CASNRDRNLAKNIQYF.

This clonotype qualifies as medium-sized (0.01 to 0.1%). V and J are TRBV6-1 and TRBJ1-1; possibly TRBD1 for D (6 bases). CDR3 length equals 14 residues. The germline V gene encodes CDR1 MNHNS and CDR2 SASEGT. Trimming removed 7 bases at V and 11 bases at J, with 23 bases between. The CDR3 is CASKFDRNSGTAFF. The DNA of the CDR3 is TGTGCCAGCAAGTTCGACAGGAATAGTGGGACGGCTTTCTTT.

This clonotype was counted only a few times. CDR3 sequence reads: CASTIEGARQPQHF. The CDR3 nucleotides read TGTGCCAGCACCATTGAGGGGGCGCGTCAGCCCCAGCATTTT. The chain carries TRBV28 and TRBJ1-5, with 7 bases matching TRBD1. The CDR3 sequence is 14 residues long. The J segment lost 6 bases and the V segment lost 7 bases, leaving 9 bases of the junction unmatched. The germline V gene encodes CDR1 MDHEN and CDR2 SYDVKM.

In this sample, this clonotype is medium-sized. This sequence joins TRBV6-5 and TRBJ1-2; D remains ambiguous. V was clipped by 0 bases and J by 4 bases, with 15 bases between them. The CDR3 is 16 amino acids. CDR1 is MNHEY and CDR2 is SVGAGI in the germline V gene. The CDR3 DNA is TGTGCCAGCAGTTACTCCTCCAGTGCGGGGTTCTATGGCTACACCTTC. Translated, it gives CASSYSSSAGFYGYTF.

This clonotype has just a few counts. The genes are TRBV10-3 and TRBJ1-2; D is perhaps TRBD1 (6 bases). The CDR3 runs to 14 residues. In germline, CDR1 is ENHRY, CDR2 SYGVKD. The ends were cut back, 8 bases at V and 4 bases at J, with 17 bases in the middle. Here the CDR3 reads CAIGGGQGLYGYTF. The CDR3 DNA sequence: TGTGCCATCGGGGGGGGGCAGGGCCTCTATGGCTACACCTTC.

Many counts were recorded for this clonotype. J is TRBJ2-2 and V is TRBV6-2 or TRBV6-3; D gene ambiguous. Germline V gene data show CDR1 as MNHEY and CDR2 as SVGEGT. The length of the CDR3 is 14 residues. V was pared by 7 bases and J by 2 bases, with 11 bases between. The chain's CDR3 is CASTSPFNTGELFF. The CDR3 region has the DNA TGTGCCAGCACCTCTCCTTTCAACACCGGGGAGCTGTTTTTT.